This is a list of T cell receptor beta chains from one sample in a study of shared clonotypes between healthy human individuals. Measured with immunoSEQ multiplex PCR; TCRdb has only the in-frame clones, and not every one. Of roughly 1,800,000 clones listed, about 95% are singletons. Sequenced input: naive CD8+ T cells sorted from blood. These receptors came from a young man in good health. The CDR3 runs from the conserved cysteine through the conserved F or W. The order of the fields is J gene, D gene, V gene, CDR3 protein, CDR3 DNA. A D gene is named only where the DNA matches it firmly.

J: TRBJ2-7
D: .
V: TRBV5-4
CDR3: CASGYGDTSYEQYF
DNA: TGTGCCAGCGGCTACGGCGACACATCCTACGAGCAGTACTTC

J: TRBJ1-1
D: .
V: TRBV7-9
CDR3: CASSLQGPGGAFF
DNA: TGTGCCAGCAGCTTACAGGGGCCCGGGGGAGCTTTCTTT

J: TRBJ2-7
D: TRBD2
V: TRBV19
CDR3: CASSIGLAEGGEQYF
DNA: TGTGCCAGTAGTATAGGCCTAGCGGAGGGCGGCGAGCAGTACTTC

J: TRBJ2-1
D: TRBD2
V: TRBV27
CDR3: CASSFGGGYNEQFF
DNA: TGTGCCAGCAGTTTTGGCGGGGGATACAATGAGCAGTTCTTC

J: TRBJ2-5
D: .
V: TRBV27
CDR3: CASSLLIGSETQYF
DNA: TGTGCCAGCAGTTTACTGATAGGGTCAGAGACCCAGTACTTC

J: TRBJ2-7
D: TRBD2
V: TRBV13
CDR3: CASSRGGAGEYEQYF
DNA: TGTGCCAGCAGCCGTGGGGGTGCGGGGGAGTACGAGCAGTACTTC

J: TRBJ2-2
D: .
V: TRBV5-4
CDR3: CASTSRGNTGELFF
DNA: TGTGCCAGCACCTCGAGGGGGAACACCGGGGAGCTGTTTTTT

J: TRBJ2-5
D: .
V: TRBV7-9
CDR3: CASSLGAGIETQYF
DNA: TGTGCCAGCAGCTTAGGTGCAGGGATAGAGACCCAGTACTTC

J: TRBJ2-2
D: .
V: TRBV6-5
CDR3: CASSYRTDNTGELFF
DNA: TGTGCCAGCAGTTACAGGACAGACAACACCGGGGAGCTGTTTTTT

J: TRBJ2-1
D: .
V: TRBV7-9
CDR3: CASSPALRNEQFF
DNA: TGTGCCAGCAGCCCGGCGCTCAGGAATGAGCAGTTCTTC

J: TRBJ2-1
D: .
V: TRBV13
CDR3: CASSLLADNEQFF
DNA: TGTGCCAGCAGCTTACTCGCTGACAATGAGCAGTTCTTC

J: TRBJ2-3
D: TRBD2
V: TRBV18
CDR3: CASSGGSTNPDTQYF
DNA: TGTGCCAGCTCAGGCGGGAGTACTAACCCAGATACGCAGTATTTT

J: TRBJ2-1
D: .
V: TRBV11-2
CDR3: CASSWNSNEQFF
DNA: TGTGCCAGCAGCTGGAATAGCAATGAGCAGTTCTTC

J: TRBJ1-5
D: .
V: TRBV27
CDR3: CASSHGQSGNQPQHF
DNA: TGTGCCAGCAGTCACGGACAGTCCGGCAATCAGCCCCAGCATTTT

J: TRBJ2-3
D: TRBD2
V: TRBV27
CDR3: CASRWGAGGPADTQYF
DNA: TGTGCCAGCAGATGGGGAGCGGGGGGGCCCGCAGATACGCAGTATTTT

J: TRBJ1-1
D: TRBD1
V: TRBV5-6
CDR3: CASSGLRQGADTEAFF
DNA: TGTGCCAGCAGCGGCTTAAGACAGGGCGCGGACACTGAAGCTTTCTTT

J: TRBJ1-1
D: TRBD1
V: TRBV6-5
CDR3: CASSYSTGRNTEAFF
DNA: TGTGCCAGCAGTTACTCGACAGGGAGGAACACTGAAGCTTTCTTT

J: TRBJ2-7
D: .
V: TRBV11-2
CDR3: CASSWEGGYEQYF
DNA: TGTGCCAGCAGCTGGGAGGGGGGCTACGAGCAGTACTTC

J: TRBJ2-7
D: .
V: TRBV6-5
CDR3: CASSPAGRSYEQYF
DNA: TGTGCCAGCAGTCCCGCTGGACGGAGCTACGAGCAGTACTTC

J: TRBJ2-3
D: .
V: TRBV4-1
CDR3: CASSSLWTQYF
DNA: TGCGCCAGCAGCTCTCTATGGACGCAGTATTTT

J: TRBJ2-3
D: .
V: TRBV5-4
CDR3: CASSRVGDTQYF
DNA: TGTGCCAGCAGCCGAGTGGGGGATACGCAGTATTTT

J: TRBJ2-1
D: TRBD2
V: TRBV6-6
CDR3: CASSYSGLAGQFF
DNA: TGTGCCAGCAGTTACTCAGGTCTAGCGGGCCAGTTCTTC

J: TRBJ2-5
D: .
V: TRBV9
CDR3: CASSPNGGAAGWETQYF
DNA: TGTGCCAGCAGCCCCAATGGTGGGGCGGCAGGGTGGGAGACCCAGTACTTC

J: TRBJ2-5
D: .
V: TRBV5-4
CDR3: CASKQLIEETQYF
DNA: TGTGCCAGCAAACAGCTTATCGAAGAGACCCAGTACTTC

J: TRBJ2-7
D: TRBD1
V: TRBV6-5
CDR3: CASSYSMGQTTYEQYF
DNA: TGTGCCAGCAGTTACTCGATGGGACAGACCACCTACGAGCAGTACTTC

J: TRBJ2-7
D: TRBD1
V: TRBV9
CDR3: CASSVASQGASYEQYF
DNA: TGTGCCAGCAGCGTAGCAAGTCAGGGGGCCTCCTACGAGCAGTACTTC

J: TRBJ2-2
D: .
V: TRBV7-9
CDR3: CASSLDTTSTDTGELFF
DNA: TGTGCCAGCAGCTTGGACACGACTAGTACGGACACCGGGGAGCTGTTTTTT

J: TRBJ2-5
D: TRBD2
V: TRBV2
CDR3: CAISLLAGLQETQYF
DNA: TGTGCCATCTCACTCTTAGCGGGGCTCCAAGAGACCCAGTACTTC

J: TRBJ2-1
D: TRBD2
V: TRBV27
CDR3: CASSLLAGHNEQFF
DNA: TGTGCCAGCAGTTTACTAGCGGGCCACAATGAGCAGTTCTTC